This TCR beta chain was captured by sequencing in a study of T cell responses to AZD1222 COVID-19 vaccine. Study-level points and caveats: Per reports, nearly half of all spike-specific TCRs target regions that are unmutated in variants. At study baseline, merely more than 5 AZD1222 recipients were seropositive.

Here immunoSEQ multiplex PCR was the method, and the copy in TCRdb shows in-frame clones only, minus some. The table includes 65,000 or so clones, 65% to 85% detected once. The CDR3 totals 13 residues. The germline V gene has CDR1 MNHEY and CDR2 SMNVEV (reference sequence). V lost 1 base and J 5 bases, leaving 6 bases between the germline ends. Remarks on this clone: Its specificity is not known.

The sample in question was peripheral blood, obtained on day 0 of AZD1222 vaccination. The genes are TRBV27 and TRBJ1-5; no clear D. The receptor's source is an adult in good health. The CDR3: CASSLLGDQPQHF. CDR3 sequence (DNA): TGTGCCAGCAGTTTATTGGGTGATCAGCCCCAGCATTTT.